The 5 T cell receptor beta chains in this list originate from one sample, sequenced in a study of OX40 agonist ivuxolimab in advanced cancers. The method was immunoSEQ multiplex PCR; TCRdb's version includes in-frame clones alone and lacks a portion of them. Of 40,000 to 50,000 clones detected, approximately 91% appear once; the ten largest clones hold approximately 12%. Here the sequenced sample was CD4+ or CD8+ T cells sorted from blood, taken in a trial of the OX40 agonist ivuxolimab. The origin of the receptors is an adult with an advanced solid tumor such as melanoma, head and neck, liver or kidney cancer.

V usage is TRBV7-3 and J usage is TRBJ2-1; D gene unclear. There are 15 residues in the CDR3. Between the trimmed V and J ends, which lost 1 base and 1 base, there was a span of 8 bases. Looked up from germline, CDR1 is SGHTA and CDR2 is FQGTGA. The CDR3 reads CASSLSSSSYNEQFF. DNA for the CDR3: TGTGCCAGCAGCTTAAGTAGCAGTTCCTACAATGAGCAGTTCTTC.

This chain joins TRBV10-1 and TRBJ2-1; tentatively, D is TRBD2 (7 bases). Trimming left V 6 bases short and J 7 bases short, with 37 bases between. This CDR3 contains 21 residues. Germline V gene data show CDR1 as WNHNN and CDR2 as SYGVQD (reference sequence). The CDR3 sequence: CASSRTPSEGVLRGGKNEQFF. The CDR3, as DNA: TGCGCCAGCAGCCGGACCCCGAGTGAGGGGGTATTAAGGGGGGGTAAAAATGAGCAGTTCTTC.

A word on this clone: An end of the junction differs from the germline gene, which may be a read error. The chain employs TRBV7-7 and TRBJ2-7; 9 bases are a match to TRBD1. Per germline, CDR1 SSHAT and CDR2 FNYEAQ (reference sequence). The CDR3 sequence is 15 residues long. CDR3 sequence: CASSLGTGPPYEQYF. CDR3 DNA: TGTGCTAGCAGCTTAGGGACAGGGCCCCCCTACGAGCAGTACTTC.

This clone was seen just once. V is TRBV9 and J is TRBJ1-3, with 9 bases aligning to TRBD1. Germline CDR1 reads SGDLS; CDR2 reads YYNGEE. The CDR3 sequence is 15 residues long. V lost 2 bases and J lost 7; bases outside the gene matches: 7. This chain's CDR3 is CASSVAGTGTNTIYF. The CDR3 nucleotides are TGTGCCAGCAGCGTGGCCGGGACAGGGACGAACACCATATATTTT.

This sequence joins TRBV9 and TRBJ1-2, with D possibly TRBD1 on 6 matching bases. CDR1 SGDLS and CDR2 YYNGEE come from the germline V gene. V was trimmed by 0 bases and J by 2 bases, leaving 8 bases between them. The CDR3 spans 14 residues. The CDR3 nucleotides read TGTGCCAGCAGCGTAGCTCAGGGGAACTATGGCTACACCTTC. Protein product: CASSVAQGNYGYTF.